A selection of T cell receptor beta chains follows, all from one sample in a study of T cell responses to AZD1222 COVID-19 vaccine. The table came from immunoSEQ multiplex PCR; TCRdb's copy has only in-frame clones and leaves some out. The sample has around 99,000 clones; approximately 90% are singletons. The sequencing here drew on peripheral blood, taken 28 days after the second AZD1222 dose. The receptor set was obtained from an adult who received the AZD1222 COVID-19 vaccine. Both conserved end residues are part of each CDR3. The D gene is left open where the match is weak. Rows may omit the clone size; those that give it use once, few, many or a size class.

j_gene,v_gene,d_gene,abundance,CDR3aa,CDR3nt
TRBJ1-1,TRBV19,.,.,CASSIEGSWNTEAFF,TGTGCCAGTAGTATAGAGGGCAGCTGGAACACTGAAGCTTTCTTT
TRBJ2-4,TRBV7-2,.,.,CASSLGGAMVKNIQYF,TGTGCCAGCAGCTTAGGGGGGGCAATGGTCAAAAACATTCAGTACTTC
TRBJ2-1,TRBV3-1/TRBV3-2,TRBD2,.,CASSSLSGQGEQFF,TGTGCCAGCAGCTCTCTTAGCGGGCAGGGTGAGCAGTTCTTC
TRBJ2-2,TRBV7-9,.,.,CASSLWKPNTGELFF,TGTGCCAGCAGCTTATGGAAACCGAACACCGGGGAGCTGTTTTTT
TRBJ1-3,TRBV7-2,TRBD1,.,CASSLRWVTGANTIYF,TGTGCCAGCAGCTTAAGATGGGTGACAGGGGCGAACACCATATATTTT
TRBJ2-3,TRBV12-3/TRBV12-4,.,once,CASSPSGTDTQYF,TGTGCCAGCAGTCCCTCGGGCACAGATACGCAGTATTTT
TRBJ1-2,TRBV12-5,.,once,CASGLQPLDGYTF,TGTGCTAGTGGTCTTCAACCGCTCGATGGCTACACCTTC
TRBJ2-2,TRBV21-1,.,few,CASSSGDREVGELFF,TGTGCCAGCAGCTCGGGGGACAGGGAAGTTGGGGAGCTGTTTTTT
TRBJ1-3,TRBV7-9,.,.,CASSFLNKSSGNTIYF,TGTGCCAGCAGCTTCTTGAATAAGAGCTCTGGAAACACCATATATTTT
TRBJ1-1,TRBV6-4,TRBD1,.,CASSDTGGKTEAFF,TGTGCCAGCAGTGACACAGGGGGGAAGACTGAAGCTTTCTTT
TRBJ1-6,TRBV7-9,.,.,CASSLRGSNSPLHF,TGTGCCAGCAGCTTGAGGGGTTCAAATTCACCCCTCCACTTT
TRBJ2-7,TRBV11-2,TRBD2,.,CASRLLAGRHEQYF,TGTGCCAGCAGACTGCTAGCGGGGAGGCACGAGCAGTACTTC
TRBJ1-4,TRBV2,.,.,CASLNEKLFF,TGTGCCAGCCTGAATGAAAAACTGTTTTTT
TRBJ1-2,TRBV27,.,.,CASSPRDRIYGYTF,TGTGCCAGCAGTCCTCGCGACAGGATCTATGGCTACACCTTC
TRBJ1-2,TRBV19,.,.,CASSLGRYGYTF,TGTGCCAGTAGCCTCGGGCGTTATGGCTACACCTTC
TRBJ1-4,TRBV6-2/TRBV6-3,.,.,CASSYSGGTNEKLFF,TGTGCCAGCAGTTACTCTGGGGGAACTAATGAAAAACTGTTTTTT
TRBJ2-2,TRBV11-2,.,.,CASIRGANTGELFF,TGTGCCAGCATTCGGGGGGCAAACACCGGGGAGCTGTTTTTT
TRBJ1-4,TRBV10-2,.,.,CASSEGDGEKLFF,TGCGCCAGCAGCGAGGGGGACGGTGAAAAACTGTTTTTT
TRBJ2-7,TRBV5-4,TRBD2,.,CASSSTSGSIYEQYF,TGTGCCAGCAGCTCCACTAGCGGGAGTATCTACGAGCAGTACTTC
TRBJ2-5,TRBV28,.,once,CASSFPLLTGKQETQYF,TGTGCCAGCAGTTTCCCCCTCCTGACGGGGAAACAAGAGACCCAGTACTTC
TRBJ2-7,TRBV19,.,.,CASRPPWGYEQYF,TGTGCCAGTAGGCCGCCTTGGGGCTACGAGCAGTACTTC
TRBJ1-2,TRBV19,.,.,CASFDRDRYGYTF,TGTGCCAGTTTTGACCGGGACCGCTATGGCTACACCTTC
TRBJ2-1,TRBV30,.,.,CAWSPRGGGHEQFF,TGTGCCTGGAGCCCCAGGGGAGGGGGGCATGAGCAGTTCTTC
TRBJ2-7,TRBV19,TRBD1,.,CASSISRGFTYEQYF,TGTGCCAGTAGTATTTCCAGGGGGTTCACCTACGAGCAGTACTTC
TRBJ2-6,TRBV19,TRBD1,.,CASSRQGETGANVLTF,TGTGCCAGTAGTAGACAGGGTGAAACTGGGGCCAACGTCCTGACTTTC
TRBJ2-3,TRBV18,.,.,CASSPGAGALSTDTQYF,TGTGCCAGCTCACCTGGGGCGGGGGCCTTAAGCACAGATACGCAGTATTTT
TRBJ1-2,TRBV27,.,.,CASSLGRGVHGYTF,TGTGCCAGCAGTTTAGGCAGGGGCGTTCATGGCTACACCTTC
TRBJ1-1,TRBV12-5,TRBD1,once,CASGLRWTGGTLNTEAFF,TGTGCTAGTGGTTTGAGGTGGACAGGGGGCACCCTTAACACTGAAGCTTTCTTT